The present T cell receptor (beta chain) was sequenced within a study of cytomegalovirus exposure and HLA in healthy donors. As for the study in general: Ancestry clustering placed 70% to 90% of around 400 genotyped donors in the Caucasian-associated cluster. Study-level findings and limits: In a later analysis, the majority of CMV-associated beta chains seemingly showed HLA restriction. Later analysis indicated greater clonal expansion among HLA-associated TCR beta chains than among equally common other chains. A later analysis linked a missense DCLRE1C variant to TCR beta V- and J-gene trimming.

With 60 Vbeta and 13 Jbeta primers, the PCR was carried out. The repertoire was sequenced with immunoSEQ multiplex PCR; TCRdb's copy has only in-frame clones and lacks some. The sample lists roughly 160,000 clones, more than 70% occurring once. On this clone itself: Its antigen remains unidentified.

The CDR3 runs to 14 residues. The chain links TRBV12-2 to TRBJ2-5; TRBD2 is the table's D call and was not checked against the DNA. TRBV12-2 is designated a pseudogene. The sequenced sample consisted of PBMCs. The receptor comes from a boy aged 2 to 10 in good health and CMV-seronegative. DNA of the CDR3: TGTGCAAGTCGCTCACGGGGGTTTCAAGAGACCCAGTACTTC. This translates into CASRSRGFQETQYF.